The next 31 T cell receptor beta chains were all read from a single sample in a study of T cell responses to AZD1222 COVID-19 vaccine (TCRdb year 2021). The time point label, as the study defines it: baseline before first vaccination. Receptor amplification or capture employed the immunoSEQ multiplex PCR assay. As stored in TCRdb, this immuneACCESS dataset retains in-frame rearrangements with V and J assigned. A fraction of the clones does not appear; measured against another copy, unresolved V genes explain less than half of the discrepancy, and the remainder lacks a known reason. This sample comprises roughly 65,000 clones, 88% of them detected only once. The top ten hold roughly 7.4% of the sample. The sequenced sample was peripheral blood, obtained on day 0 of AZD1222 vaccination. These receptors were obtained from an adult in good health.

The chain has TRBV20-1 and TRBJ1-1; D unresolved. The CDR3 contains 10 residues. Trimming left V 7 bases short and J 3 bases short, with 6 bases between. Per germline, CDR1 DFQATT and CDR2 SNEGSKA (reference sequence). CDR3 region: CSVFYTEAFF. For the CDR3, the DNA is TGCAGTGTTTTTTACACTGAAGCTTTCTTT.

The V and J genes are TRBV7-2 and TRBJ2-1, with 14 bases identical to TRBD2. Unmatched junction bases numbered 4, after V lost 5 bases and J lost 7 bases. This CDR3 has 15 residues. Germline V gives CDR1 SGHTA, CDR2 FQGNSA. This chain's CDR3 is CASSRTSGRRNEQFF. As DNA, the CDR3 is TGTGCCAGCAGCAGGACTAGCGGGAGGCGTAATGAGCAGTTCTTC.

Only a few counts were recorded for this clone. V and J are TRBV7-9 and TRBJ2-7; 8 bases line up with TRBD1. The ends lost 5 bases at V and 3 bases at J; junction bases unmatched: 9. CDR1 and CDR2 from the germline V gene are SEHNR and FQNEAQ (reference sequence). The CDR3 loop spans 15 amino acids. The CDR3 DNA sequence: TGTGCCAGCAGCCCGTGGACAGGGAAAAGCTACGAGCAGTACTTC. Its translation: CASSPWTGKSYEQYF.

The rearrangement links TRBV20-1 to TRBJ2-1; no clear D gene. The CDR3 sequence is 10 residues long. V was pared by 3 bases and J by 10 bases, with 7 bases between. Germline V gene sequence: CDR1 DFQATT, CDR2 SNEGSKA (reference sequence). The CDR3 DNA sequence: TGCAGTGCTAGCCTAGAGGAGCAGTTCTTC. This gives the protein CSASLEEQFF.

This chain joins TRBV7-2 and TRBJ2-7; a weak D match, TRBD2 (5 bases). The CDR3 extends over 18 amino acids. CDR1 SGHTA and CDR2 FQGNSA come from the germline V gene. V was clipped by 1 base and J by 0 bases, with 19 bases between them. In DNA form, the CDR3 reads TGTGCCAGCAGCTTAGGGCGGAGGCTCATTTCTTCCTCCTACGAGCAGTACTTC. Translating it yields CASSLGRRLISSSYEQYF.

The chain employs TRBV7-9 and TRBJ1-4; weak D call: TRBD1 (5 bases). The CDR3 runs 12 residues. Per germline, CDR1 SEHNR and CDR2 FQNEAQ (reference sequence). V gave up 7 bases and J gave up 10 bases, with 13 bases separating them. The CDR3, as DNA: TGTGCCAGCAACGTAGGGACCTCAAAACTGTTTTTT. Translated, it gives CASNVGTSKLFF.

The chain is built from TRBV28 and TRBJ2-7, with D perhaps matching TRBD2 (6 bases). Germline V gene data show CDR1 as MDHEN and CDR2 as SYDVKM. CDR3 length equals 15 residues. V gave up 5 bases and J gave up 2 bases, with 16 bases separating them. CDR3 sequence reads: CASSGRERATYEQYF. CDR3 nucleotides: TGTGCCAGCAGTGGAAGAGAGCGGGCTACCTACGAGCAGTACTTC.

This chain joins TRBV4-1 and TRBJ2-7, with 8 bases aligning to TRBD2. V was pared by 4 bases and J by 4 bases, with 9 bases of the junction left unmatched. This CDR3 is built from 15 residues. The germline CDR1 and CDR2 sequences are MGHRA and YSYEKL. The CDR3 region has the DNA TGCGCCAGCAGCCCCCAAGGGACTAGAGATTACGAGCAGTACTTC. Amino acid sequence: CASSPQGTRDYEQYF.

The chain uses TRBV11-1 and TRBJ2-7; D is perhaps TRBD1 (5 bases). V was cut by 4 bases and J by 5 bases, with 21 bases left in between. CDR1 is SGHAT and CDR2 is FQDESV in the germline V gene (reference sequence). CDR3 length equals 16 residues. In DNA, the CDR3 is TGTGCCAGCAGCTCCCAGGGTAGCCTGCAAAGTAACGAGCAGTACTTC. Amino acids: CASSSQGSLQSNEQYF.

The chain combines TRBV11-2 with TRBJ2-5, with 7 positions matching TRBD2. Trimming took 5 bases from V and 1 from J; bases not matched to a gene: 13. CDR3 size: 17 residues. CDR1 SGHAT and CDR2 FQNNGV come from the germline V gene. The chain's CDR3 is CASSHGSKRGRQETQYF. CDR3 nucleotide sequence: TGTGCCAGCAGCCATGGGTCGAAGCGGGGACGCCAAGAGACCCAGTACTTC.

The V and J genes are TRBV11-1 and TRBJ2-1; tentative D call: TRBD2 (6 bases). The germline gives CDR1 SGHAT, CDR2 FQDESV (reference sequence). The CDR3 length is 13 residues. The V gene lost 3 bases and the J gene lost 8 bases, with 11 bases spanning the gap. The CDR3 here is CASSLSPGDEQFF. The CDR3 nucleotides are TGTGCCAGCAGCTTGTCCCCGGGGGATGAGCAGTTCTTC.

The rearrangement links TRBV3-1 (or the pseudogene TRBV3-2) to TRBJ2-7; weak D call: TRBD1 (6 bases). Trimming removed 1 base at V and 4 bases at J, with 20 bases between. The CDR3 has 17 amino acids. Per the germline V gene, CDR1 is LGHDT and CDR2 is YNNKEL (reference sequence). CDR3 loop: CASSQAYAGTPLYEQYF. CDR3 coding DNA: TGTGCCAGCAGCCAAGCGTACGCCGGGACACCACTTTACGAGCAGTACTTC.

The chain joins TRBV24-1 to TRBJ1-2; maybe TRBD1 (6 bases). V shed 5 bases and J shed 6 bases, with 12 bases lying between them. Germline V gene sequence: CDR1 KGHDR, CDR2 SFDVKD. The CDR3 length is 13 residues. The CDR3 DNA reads TGTGCCACCAGTGGAATGGGGGGCCATGGCTACACCTTC. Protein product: CATSGMGGHGYTF.

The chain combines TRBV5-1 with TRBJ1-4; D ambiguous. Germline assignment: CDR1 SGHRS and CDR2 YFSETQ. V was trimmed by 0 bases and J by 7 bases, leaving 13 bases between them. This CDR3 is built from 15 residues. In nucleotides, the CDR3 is TGCGCCAGCAGCTTGGCCGACCTGGCGGGTGAAAAACTGTTTTTT. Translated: CASSLADLAGEKLFF. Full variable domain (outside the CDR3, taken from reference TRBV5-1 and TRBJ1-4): KAGVTQTPRYLIKTRGQQVTLSCSPISGHRSVSWYQQTPGQGLQFLFEYFSETQRNKGNFPGRFSGRQFSNSRSEMNVSTLELGDSALYLCASSLADLAGEKLFFGSGTQLSVL.

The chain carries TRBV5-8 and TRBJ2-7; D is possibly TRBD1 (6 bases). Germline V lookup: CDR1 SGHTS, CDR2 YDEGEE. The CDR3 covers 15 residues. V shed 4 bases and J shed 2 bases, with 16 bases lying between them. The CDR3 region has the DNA TGTGCCAGCAGCGGGACCCGGGACACTACCTACGAGCAGTACTTC. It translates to CASSGTRDTTYEQYF.

Here the CDR3 DNA reads TGTGCCAGCAGTAAACGGATTGGCGAGCAGTACTTC. Encoded protein: CASSKRIGEQYF. The V gene is TRBV6-5, the J gene TRBJ2-7; D remains ambiguous. The CDR3 totals 12 residues. CDR1 and CDR2 from the germline V gene are MNHEY and SVGAGI. The germline V and J ends were trimmed by 5 bases and 6 bases, with 11 bases remaining between them.

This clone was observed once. The CDR3 protein is CASSGQQLYSYEQYF. The DNA for the CDR3 is TGTGCCAGCAGCGGACAGCAACTCTACTCCTACGAGCAGTACTTC. V gene TRBV6-5 combines with J gene TRBJ2-7; a weak D match, TRBD1 (6 bases). CDR1 is MNHEY and CDR2 is SVGAGI in the germline V gene. V was shortened by 6 bases and J by 0 bases, with 15 bases between the two germline ends. There are 15 residues in the CDR3.

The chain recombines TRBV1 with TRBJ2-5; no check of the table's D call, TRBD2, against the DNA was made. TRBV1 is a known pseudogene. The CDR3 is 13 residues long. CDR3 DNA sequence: TGCACCGGAGGACTAGCGGGACAAGAGACCCAGTACTTC. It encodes CTGGLAGQETQYF.

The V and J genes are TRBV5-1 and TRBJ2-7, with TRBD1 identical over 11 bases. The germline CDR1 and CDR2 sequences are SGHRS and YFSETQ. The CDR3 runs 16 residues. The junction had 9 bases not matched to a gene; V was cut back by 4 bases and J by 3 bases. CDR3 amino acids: CASSTRPGQGDYEQYF. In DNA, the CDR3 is TGCGCCAGCAGCACACGACCGGGACAGGGGGACTACGAGCAGTACTTC.

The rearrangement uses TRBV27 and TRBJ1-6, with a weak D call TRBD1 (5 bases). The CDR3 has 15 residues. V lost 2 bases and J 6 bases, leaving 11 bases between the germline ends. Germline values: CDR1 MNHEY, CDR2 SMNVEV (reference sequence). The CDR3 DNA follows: TGTGCCAGCAGTTTACAGGGCAGGTTTAATTCACCCCTCCACTTT. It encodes CASSLQGRFNSPLHF.

CDR3 amino acids: CASSYTNTEAFF. The CDR3 DNA reads as TGTGCCAGCAGTTACACGAACACTGAAGCTTTCTTT. V usage is TRBV6-6 and J usage is TRBJ1-1; D remains ambiguous. The length of the CDR3 is 12 residues. CDR1 MNHNY and CDR2 SVGAGI come from the germline V gene (reference sequence). Trimming took off 2 bases at V and 1 base at J, with 2 bases between the two ends.

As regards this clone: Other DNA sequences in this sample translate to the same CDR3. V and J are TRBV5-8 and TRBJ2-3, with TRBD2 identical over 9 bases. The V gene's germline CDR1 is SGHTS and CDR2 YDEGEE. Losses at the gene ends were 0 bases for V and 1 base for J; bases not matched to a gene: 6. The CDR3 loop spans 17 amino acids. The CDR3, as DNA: TGTGCCAGCAGCTTGGGTATAGCGGGAGACGGCACAGATACGCAGTATTTT. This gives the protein CASSLGIAGDGTDTQYF.

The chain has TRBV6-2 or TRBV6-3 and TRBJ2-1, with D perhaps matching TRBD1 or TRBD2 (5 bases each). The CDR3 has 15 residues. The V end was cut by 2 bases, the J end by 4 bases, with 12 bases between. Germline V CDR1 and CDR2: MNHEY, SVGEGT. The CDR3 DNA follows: TGTGCCAGCAGTTACCCGAGAGAGGGGTACAATGAGCAGTTCTTC. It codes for CASSYPREGYNEQFF.

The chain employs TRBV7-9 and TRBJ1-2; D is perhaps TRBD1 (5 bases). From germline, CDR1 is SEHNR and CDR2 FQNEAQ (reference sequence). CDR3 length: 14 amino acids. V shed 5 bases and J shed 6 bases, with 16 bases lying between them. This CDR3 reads CASSPPGRVDGYTF. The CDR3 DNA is TGTGCCAGCAGCCCCCCCGGCAGGGTGGATGGCTACACCTTC.

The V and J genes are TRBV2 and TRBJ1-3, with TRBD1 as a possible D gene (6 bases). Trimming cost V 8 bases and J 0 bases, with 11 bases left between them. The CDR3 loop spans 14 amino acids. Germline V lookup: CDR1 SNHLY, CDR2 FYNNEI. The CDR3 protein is CASGQFTSGNTIYF. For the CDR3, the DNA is TGTGCCAGCGGACAGTTCACCTCTGGAAACACCATATATTTT. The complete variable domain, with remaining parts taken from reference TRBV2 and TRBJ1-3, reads EPEVTQTPSHQVTQMGQEVILRCVPISNHLYFYWYRQILGQKVEFLVSFYNNEISEKSEIFDDQFSVERPDGSNFTLKIRSTKLEDSAMYFCASGQFTSGNTIYFGEGSWLTVV.

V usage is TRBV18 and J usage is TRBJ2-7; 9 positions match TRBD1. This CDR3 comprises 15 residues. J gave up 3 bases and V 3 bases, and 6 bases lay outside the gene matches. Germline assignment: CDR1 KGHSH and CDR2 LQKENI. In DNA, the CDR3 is TGTGCCAGCTCACCCATAACAGGGGGCGTCTACGAGCAGTACTTC. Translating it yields CASSPITGGVYEQYF.

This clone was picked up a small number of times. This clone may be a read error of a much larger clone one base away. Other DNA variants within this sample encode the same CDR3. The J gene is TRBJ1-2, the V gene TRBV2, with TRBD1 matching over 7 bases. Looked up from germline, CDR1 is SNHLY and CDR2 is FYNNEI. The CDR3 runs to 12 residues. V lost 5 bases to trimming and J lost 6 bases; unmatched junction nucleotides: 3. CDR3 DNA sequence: TGTGCCAGCAGTCTACAGGGGAATGGCTACACCTTC. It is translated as CASSLQGNGYTF.

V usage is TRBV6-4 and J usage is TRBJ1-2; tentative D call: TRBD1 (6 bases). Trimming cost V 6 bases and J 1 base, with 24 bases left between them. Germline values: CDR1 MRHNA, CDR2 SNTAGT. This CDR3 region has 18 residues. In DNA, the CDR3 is TGTGCCAGCAGGGATCTTCCTGGGGAGGGGGTGAGTAACTATGGCTACACCTTC. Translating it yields CASRDLPGEGVSNYGYTF.

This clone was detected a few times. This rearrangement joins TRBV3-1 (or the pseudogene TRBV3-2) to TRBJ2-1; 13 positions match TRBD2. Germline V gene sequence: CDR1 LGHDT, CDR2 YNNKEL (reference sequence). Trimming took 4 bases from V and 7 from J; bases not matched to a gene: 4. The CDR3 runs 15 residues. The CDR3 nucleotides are TGTGCCAGCAGCCCCAGGACTAGCGGGAGTAATGAGCAGTTCTTC. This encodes CASSPRTSGSNEQFF.

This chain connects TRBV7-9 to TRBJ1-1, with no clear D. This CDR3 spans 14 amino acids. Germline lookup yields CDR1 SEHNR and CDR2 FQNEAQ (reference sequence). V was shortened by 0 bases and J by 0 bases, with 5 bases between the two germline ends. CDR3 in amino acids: CASSLAQVNTEAFF. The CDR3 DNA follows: TGTGCCAGCAGCTTAGCCCAGGTGAACACTGAAGCTTTCTTT.

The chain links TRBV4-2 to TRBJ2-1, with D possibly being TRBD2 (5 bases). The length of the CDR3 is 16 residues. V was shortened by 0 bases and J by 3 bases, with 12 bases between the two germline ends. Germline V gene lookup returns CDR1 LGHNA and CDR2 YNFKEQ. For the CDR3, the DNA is TGTGCCAGCAGCCAAGATGCTAGCCCCCTCTACAATGAGCAGTTCTTC. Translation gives CASSQDASPLYNEQFF.